What follows are 11 T cell receptor beta chains derived from one specimen sequenced in a study of T cells in Graves' hyperthyroidism and ophthalmopathy. Amplified TCR beta CDR3 regions came from RNA transcripts. The HTBI primer set served for first-round RT-PCR of the TCR CDR3. MiXCR was run by TCRdb on the multiplex PCR reads, yielding one entry per CDR3 protein. The repertoire holds about 360,000 distinct CDR3 sequences, with under 15% as singletons. Sequenced material: blood. All receptors derive from a woman between 18 and 30 years old with Graves' hyperthyroidism.

This clonotype came up a few times. The gene calls are TRBV7-8 and TRBJ1-2, with a tentative D call TRBD1 (5 bases). The V and J ends lost 5 bases and 7 bases respectively, with 14 bases between them. Germline V gene lookup returns CDR1 SGHVS and CDR2 FQNEAQ. The CDR3 length is 13 residues. Here the CDR3 reads CASSPLGGRGYTF. For the CDR3, the DNA is TGTGCCAGCAGCCCCCTGGGGGGACGTGGCTACACCTTC.

This clonotype was detected a few times. The gene calls are TRBV19 and TRBJ2-3, with 7 bases matching TRBD1. Losses at the gene ends were 6 bases for V and 4 bases for J; bases not matched to a gene: 1. The CDR3 contains 12 residues. The germline V gene has CDR1 LNHDA and CDR2 SQIVND (reference sequence). The CDR3 here is CASRTGPDTQYF. CDR3 sequence (DNA): TGTGCCAGTAGGACAGGGCCAGATACGCAGTATTTT.

This clonotype appeared many times. The chain recombines TRBV5-1 with TRBJ2-3, with TRBD2 as a possible D gene (5 bases). Trimming shortened V by 3 bases and J by 5 bases, and 13 bases separated the two germline ends. From germline, CDR1 is SGHRS and CDR2 YFSETQ. The CDR3 has 14 amino acids. The CDR3 DNA is TGCGCCAGCAGCTACACTAGAGCGGTAGATACGCAGTATTTT. Translated, it gives CASSYTRAVDTQYF.

This clonotype was detected many times. This chain uses TRBV6-2 or TRBV6-3 with TRBJ2-7; 9 bases line up with TRBD2. CDR3 length equals 14 residues. The V and J ends lost 6 bases and 4 bases, in that order; junction bases with no gene match: 7. Germline values: CDR1 MNHEY, CDR2 SVGEGT. CDR3 protein: CASRRLAGPYEQYF. CDR3 coding DNA: TGTGCCAGCAGGAGGCTAGCGGGACCTTACGAGCAGTACTTC.

This clonotype was found many times. The V call is TRBV7-3, the J call TRBJ1-4, with D uncertain. Deletions cut 5 bases from V and 0 bases from J, with 13 bases between. The CDR3 totals 16 residues. Looked up from germline, CDR1 is SGHTA and CDR2 is FQGTGA. CDR3 sequence (DNA): TGTGCCAGCAGCCAAATTCGTCGTCCAACTAATGAAAAACTGTTTTTT. Translated: CASSQIRRPTNEKLFF.

There are many counts of this clonotype. The chain recombines TRBV12-3 or TRBV12-4 with TRBJ1-4, with 7 nucleotides matching TRBD1. V gave up 6 bases and J gave up 0 bases; unmatched junction bases: 7. The CDR3 is made up of 16 amino acids. CDR3 region: CASRDDRDATNEKLFF. In nucleotides, the CDR3 is TGTGCCAGCAGGGATGACAGGGATGCAACTAATGAAAAACTGTTTTTT.

This clonotype was seen repeatedly, ten times or more. The chain joins TRBV5-4 to TRBJ2-1; a weak D match, TRBD2 (6 bases). CDR3 size: 15 residues. Per the germline V gene, CDR1 is SGHNT and CDR2 is YYREEE (reference sequence). Trimming took 2 bases from V and 7 from J, leaving 16 bases between them. The DNA for the CDR3 is TGTGCCAGCAGCTTCGTCCAGACCGGGGGAAATGAGCAGTTCTTC. It specifies CASSFVQTGGNEQFF.

There are many counts of this clonotype. The chain joins TRBV20-1 to TRBJ2-5; D is unclear. Germline V lookup: CDR1 DFQATT, CDR2 SNEGSKA (reference sequence). This CDR3 spans 12 amino acids. Trimming cost V 3 bases and J 5 bases, with 10 bases left between them. Here the CDR3 DNA reads TGCAGTGCTAGTACAGAGGAGGAGACCCAGTACTTC. This encodes CSASTEEETQYF.

As regards this clonotype: This could be a read error, since a much larger clone is one nucleotide away. This chain joins TRBV6-1 and TRBJ2-3; D gene uncertain. Per the germline V gene, CDR1 is MNHNS and CDR2 is SASEGT. The CDR3 contains 13 residues. The CDR3 here is CASRVQSTDMQYF. The CDR3 region has the DNA TGTGCCAGCAGGGTCCAGAGCACAGATATGCAGTATTTT.

The gene calls are TRBV5-1 and TRBJ1-5; tentative D call: TRBD1 (6 bases). The CDR3 covers 15 residues. The germline V gene encodes CDR1 SGHRS and CDR2 YFSETQ. The V gene lost 4 bases and the J gene lost 1 base, with 12 bases spanning the gap. CDR3 sequence reads: CASSIGGGSNQPQHF. The CDR3 coding sequence is TGCGCCAGCAGCATAGGGGGGGGGAGCAATCAGCCCCAGCATTTT. Full variable domain (missing parts from reference TRBV5-1 and TRBJ1-5): KAGVTQTPRYLIKTRGQQVTLSCSPISGHRSVSWYQQTPGQGLQFLFEYFSETQRNKGNFPGRFSGRQFSNSRSEMNVSTLELGDSALYLCASSIGGGSNQPQHFGDGTRLSIL.

The V call is TRBV20-1, the J call TRBJ1-2, with D unclear. CDR1 DFQATT and CDR2 SNEGSKA come from the germline V gene (reference sequence). The germline V and J ends were trimmed by 2 bases and 8 bases, with 21 bases remaining between them. This CDR3 comprises 15 residues. CDR3 in amino acids: CSARKIVGLGDGYTF. Here the CDR3 DNA reads TGCAGTGCTAGAAAAATCGTTGGCCTAGGTGACGGCTACACCTTC.